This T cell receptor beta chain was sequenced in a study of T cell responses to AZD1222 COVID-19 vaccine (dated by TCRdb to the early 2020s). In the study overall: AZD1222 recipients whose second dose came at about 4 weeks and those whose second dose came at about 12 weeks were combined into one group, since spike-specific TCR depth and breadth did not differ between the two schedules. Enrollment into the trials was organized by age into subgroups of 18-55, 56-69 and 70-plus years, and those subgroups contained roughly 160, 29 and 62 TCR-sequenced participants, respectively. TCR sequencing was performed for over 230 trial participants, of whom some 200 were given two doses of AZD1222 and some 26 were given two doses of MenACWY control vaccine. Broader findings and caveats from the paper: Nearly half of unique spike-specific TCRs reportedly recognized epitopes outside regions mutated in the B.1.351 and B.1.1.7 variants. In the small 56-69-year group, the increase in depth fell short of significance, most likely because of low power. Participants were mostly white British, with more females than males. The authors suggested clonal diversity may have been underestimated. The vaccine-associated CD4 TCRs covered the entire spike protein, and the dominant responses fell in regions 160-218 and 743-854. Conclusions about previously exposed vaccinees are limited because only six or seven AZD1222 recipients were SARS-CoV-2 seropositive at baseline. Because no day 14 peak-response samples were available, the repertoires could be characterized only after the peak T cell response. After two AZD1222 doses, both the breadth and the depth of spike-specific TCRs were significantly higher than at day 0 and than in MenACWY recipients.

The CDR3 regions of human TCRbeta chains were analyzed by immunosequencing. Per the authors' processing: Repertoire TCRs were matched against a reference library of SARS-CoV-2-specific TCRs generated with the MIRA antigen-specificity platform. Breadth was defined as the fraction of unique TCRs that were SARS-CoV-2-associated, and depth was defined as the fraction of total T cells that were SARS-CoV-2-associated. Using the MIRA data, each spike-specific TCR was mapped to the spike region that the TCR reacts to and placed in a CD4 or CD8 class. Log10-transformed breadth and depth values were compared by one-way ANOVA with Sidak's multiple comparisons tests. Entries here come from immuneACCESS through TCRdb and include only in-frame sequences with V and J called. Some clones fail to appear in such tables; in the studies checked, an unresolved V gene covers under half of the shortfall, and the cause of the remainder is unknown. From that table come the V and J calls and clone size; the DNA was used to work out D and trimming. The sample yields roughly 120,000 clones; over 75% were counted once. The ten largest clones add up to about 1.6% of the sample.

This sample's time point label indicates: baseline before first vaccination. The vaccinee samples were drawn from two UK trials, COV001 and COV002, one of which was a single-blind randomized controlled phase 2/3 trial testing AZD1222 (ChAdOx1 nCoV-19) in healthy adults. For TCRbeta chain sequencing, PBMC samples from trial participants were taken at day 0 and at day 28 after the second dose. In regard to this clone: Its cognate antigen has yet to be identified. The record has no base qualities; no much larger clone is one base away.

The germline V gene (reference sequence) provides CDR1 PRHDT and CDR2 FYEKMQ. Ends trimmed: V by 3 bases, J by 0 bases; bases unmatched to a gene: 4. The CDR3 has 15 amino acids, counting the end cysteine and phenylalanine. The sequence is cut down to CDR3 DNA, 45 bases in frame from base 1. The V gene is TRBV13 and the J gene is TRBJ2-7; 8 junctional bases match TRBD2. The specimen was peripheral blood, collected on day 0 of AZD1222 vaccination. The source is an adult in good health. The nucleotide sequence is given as TGTGCCAGCAGCTTTAGCGGGATTCGCTCCTACGAGCAGTACTTC. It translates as CASSFSGIRSYEQYF.